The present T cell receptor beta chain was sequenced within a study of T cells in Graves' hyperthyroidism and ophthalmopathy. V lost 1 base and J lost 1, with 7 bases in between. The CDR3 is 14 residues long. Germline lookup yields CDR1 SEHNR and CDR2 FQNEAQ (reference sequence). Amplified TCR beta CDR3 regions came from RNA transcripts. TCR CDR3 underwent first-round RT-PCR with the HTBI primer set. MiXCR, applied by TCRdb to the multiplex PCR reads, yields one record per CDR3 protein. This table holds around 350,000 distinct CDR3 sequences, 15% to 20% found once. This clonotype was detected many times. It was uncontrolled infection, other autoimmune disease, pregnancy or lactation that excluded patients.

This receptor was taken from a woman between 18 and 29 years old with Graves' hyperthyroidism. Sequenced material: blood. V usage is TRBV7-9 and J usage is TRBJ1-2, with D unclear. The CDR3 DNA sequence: TGTGCCAGCAGCTTAGGGACCGTTAACTATGGCTACACCTTC. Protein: CASSLGTVNYGYTF. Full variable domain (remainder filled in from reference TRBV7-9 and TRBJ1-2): DTGVSQNPRHKITKRGQNVTFRCDPISEHNRLYWYRQTLGQGPEFLTYFQNEAQLEKSRLLSDRFSAERPKGSFSTLEIQRTEQGDSAMYLCASSLGTVNYGYTFGSGTRLTVV.